Included here is one T cell receptor beta chain sequence, with context. It lacks a known antigen. Base qualities are not recorded, but no much larger clone differs from it by a single base. This entry comes from a study of T cell repertoires and HLA-DP antigens (dated by TCRdb to about 2018). In terms of the full investigation: The study used an in vitro model of CD4+ T cell alloreactivity against allogeneic HLA-DP presented by transduced HeLa cells. One alloantigen differed from self by one peptide-binding groove amino acid, whereas the other differed by ten, modelling structurally similar versus dissimilar alloantigens. The three donors, two male and one female, ranged from the 18-to-29 to the 60-to-69 age band. On average, approximately 220 ng of DNA went in for sorted CD137+CD4+ samples, versus roughly 1,300 ng for pre-culture CD4+ samples. What the research found in general, with its limitations: Clones undetected before culture had an average cumulative frequency of about 35% against one allele and 50.6% against the other. Naive and memory CD4+ repertoires were not analysed separately. The study was limited by having just three donors, by relying on a non-physiological HeLa antigen-presenting system, and by using total CD4+ cells as responders. Similar clonality (approximately 0.36) was observed for sorted CD137+ cells against both alloantigens, and this clonality was much higher than that observed in pre-culture samples (around 0.041).

Untouched CD4+ T cells were isolated from Ficoll-separated PBMC through negative selection with magnetic beads, and an average purity of roughly 98% was reached. Untouched CD4+ T cells were isolated from Ficoll-separated PBMC with magnetic beads, reaching around 98% purity with negligible CD8+ contamination. Peripheral blood mononuclear cells came from the buffy coats of a few healthy blood donors. Each of the three donors was CMV seronegative. The DNeasy Blood & Tissue Kit was used to extract genomic DNA. Genomic DNA from sorted CD137+CD4+ cells and from pre-culture CD4+ baseline samples of each subject was subjected to TCRB sequencing. TCRB CDR3 regions were amplified with the immunoSEQ multiplex PCR using forward primers for 54 TRBV segments and reverse primers for 13 TRBJ segments. Pre-culture CD4+ samples were sequenced at deep resolution with a target of 150,000 to 250,000 T cell genomes. Sequencing of the amplicons was done on an Illumina HiSeq System, giving 87 bp reads that spanned the CDR3. Processing in the source paper ran as follows. PCR and sequencing errors in the reads were corrected, and CDR3 regions were defined by aligning to IMGT reference sequences. Synthetic template pools were used to estimate counts of templates and unique rearrangements. Clonality was computed as 1 minus Pielou's evenness. The Daley-Smith estimator was used to estimate richness. Morisita's index served as the measure of repertoire overlap. Clones present in cultured samples but not detected in the pre-culture repertoire of the same donor were defined as low-abundance clones. The table was pulled from immuneACCESS by TCRdb, which kept in-frame rearrangements only. Such tables lose some clones; where checked, under half of the loss comes from unresolved V genes, and the rest has no known cause. The V and J calls and clone size come from that table; D and trimming were worked out from the DNA. This sample is represented by fewer than 95,000 clones; 86% of them were singletons. Of the sample, about 1.7% falls within the top ten clones.

CDR1 and CDR2 (GTSNPN, SVGIG) derive from the germline V gene (reference sequence). The CDR3, from cysteine to phenylalanine, totals 14 residues. Here the CDR3 DNA is all that survives: 42 bases in frame from base 1. V and J lose 0 bases and 0 bases, and a span of 6 bases separates them. This receptor was obtained from a man in his forties or fifties in good health and CMV-seronegative. The sequence links TRBV30 to TRBJ1-3, with the identity of the D gene unclear. Input material: CD4+ T cells from PBMCs. The DNA reads as follows: TGTGCCTGGAGTGTATCTGTCTCTGGAAACACCATATATTTT. The resulting protein is CAWSVSVSGNTIYF.